These 5 T cell receptor beta chains share one sample of origin, sequenced in a study of identifying expanded T cells in peripheral blood. Assay: immunoSEQ multiplex PCR; the TCRdb copy retains only in-frame clones and omits some. The sample lists approximately 91,000 clones; around 89% were seen once. Input material: blood. These receptors were obtained from a person aged 18 to 69 in good health.

This clone was seen a few times. V is TRBV19 and J is TRBJ2-2; D is possibly TRBD2 (7 bases). The CDR3 extends over 15 amino acids. The V end was cut by 7 bases, the J end by 4 bases, with 16 bases between. Germline values: CDR1 LNHDA, CDR2 SQIVND (reference sequence). CDR3 protein: CASKGGPGATGELFF. The CDR3 DNA reads TGTGCCAGTAAGGGGGGGCCAGGGGCCACCGGGGAGCTGTTTTTT.

The chain carries TRBV7-9 and TRBJ2-7; 9 bases are a match to TRBD1. The CDR3 sequence is 14 residues long. The germline V gene has CDR1 SEHNR and CDR2 FQNEAQ (reference sequence). After removal of 6 bases from V and 5 bases from J, the junction contained 8 bases not matched to a gene. The CDR3, as DNA: TGTGCCAGCAGGGCCGGGACAGGGCCCGACGAGCAGTACTTC. This gives the protein CASRAGTGPDEQYF.

The chain links TRBV29-1 to TRBJ2-1, with D unclear. The CDR3 runs 12 residues. Germline lookup yields CDR1 SQVTM and CDR2 ANQGSEA. V lost 7 bases and J lost 6, with 13 bases in between. CDR3 nucleotide sequence: TGCAGCGCCATACCCAACCGCAATGAGCAGTTCTTC. Protein sequence: CSAIPNRNEQFF.

V gene TRBV7-2 combines with J gene TRBJ1-2; D uncertain. The CDR3 covers 12 residues. The V end was cut by 0 bases, the J end by 4 bases, with 3 bases between. Germline V gene data show CDR1 as SGHTA and CDR2 as FQGNSA. The CDR3 region is CASSLASYGYTF. CDR3 nucleotide sequence: TGTGCCAGCAGCTTAGCCTCCTATGGCTACACCTTC. Variable domain in full (rest from reference TRBV7-2 and TRBJ1-2): GAGVSQSPSNKVTEKGKDVELRCDPISGHTALYWYRQSLGQGLEFLIYFQGNSAPDKSGLPSDRFSAERTGGSVSTLTIQRTQQEDSAVYLCASSLASYGYTFGSGTRLTVV.

The chain has TRBV7-2 and TRBJ2-7; 8 bases map to TRBD1. Germline values: CDR1 SGHTA, CDR2 FQGNSA. With 4 bases clipped from V and 7 bases from J, the junction kept 6 bases outside the gene matches. This CDR3 is 13 amino acids long. CDR3: CASSSDRVREQYF. In DNA, the CDR3 is TGTGCCAGCAGCTCGGACAGGGTCAGGGAGCAGTACTTC.